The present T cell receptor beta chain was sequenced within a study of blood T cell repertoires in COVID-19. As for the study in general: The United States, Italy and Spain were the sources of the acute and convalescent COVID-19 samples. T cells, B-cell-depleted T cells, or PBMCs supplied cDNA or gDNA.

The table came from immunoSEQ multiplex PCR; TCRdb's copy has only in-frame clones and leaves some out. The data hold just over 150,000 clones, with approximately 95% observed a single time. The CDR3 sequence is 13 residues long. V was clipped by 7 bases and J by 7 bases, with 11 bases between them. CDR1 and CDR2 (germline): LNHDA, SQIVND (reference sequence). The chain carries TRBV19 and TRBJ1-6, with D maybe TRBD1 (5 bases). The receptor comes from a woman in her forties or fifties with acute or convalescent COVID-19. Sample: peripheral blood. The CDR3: CASKAGRNSPLHF. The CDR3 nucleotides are TGTGCCAGTAAGGCAGGGAGGAATTCACCCCTCCACTTT. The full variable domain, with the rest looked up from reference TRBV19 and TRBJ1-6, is DGGITQSPKYLFRKEGQNVTLSCEQNLNHDAMYWYRQDPGQGLRLIYYSQIVNDFQKGDIAEGYSVSREKKESFPLTVTSAQKNPTAFYLCASKAGRNSPLHFGNGTRLTVT.